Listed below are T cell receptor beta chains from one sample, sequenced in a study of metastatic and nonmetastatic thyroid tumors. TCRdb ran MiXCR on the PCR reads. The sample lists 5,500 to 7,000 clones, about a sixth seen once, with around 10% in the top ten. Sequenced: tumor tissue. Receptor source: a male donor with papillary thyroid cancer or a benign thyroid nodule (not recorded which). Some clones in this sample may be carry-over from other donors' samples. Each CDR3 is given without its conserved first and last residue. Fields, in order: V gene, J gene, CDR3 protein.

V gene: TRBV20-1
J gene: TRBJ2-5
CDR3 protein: SARAPGQAPTQY

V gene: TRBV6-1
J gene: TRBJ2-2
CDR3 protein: ASKTPNTGELF

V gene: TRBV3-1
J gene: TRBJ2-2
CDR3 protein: ASSQGYGRLAGELF

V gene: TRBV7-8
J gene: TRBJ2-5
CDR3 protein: ASSNRGLKMETQY

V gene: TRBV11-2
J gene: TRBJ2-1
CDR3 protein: ASSLEGTSGRFYNEQF

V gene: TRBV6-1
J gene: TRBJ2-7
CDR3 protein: ASSFRPTYEQY

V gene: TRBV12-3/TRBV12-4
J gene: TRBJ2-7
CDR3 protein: ASSFSWTGRREQY

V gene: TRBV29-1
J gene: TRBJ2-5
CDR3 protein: SVSIAGGPRETQY

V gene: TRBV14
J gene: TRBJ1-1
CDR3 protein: ASSQVAGRQNTEAF

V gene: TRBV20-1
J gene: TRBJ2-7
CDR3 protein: SARKPGLASEQY

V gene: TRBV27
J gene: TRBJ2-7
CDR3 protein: ASSQGGTDTYEQY

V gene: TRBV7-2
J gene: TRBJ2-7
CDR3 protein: ASSLAGTSGIGEQY

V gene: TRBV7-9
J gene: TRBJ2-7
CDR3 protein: ASSTTGTGSYEQY

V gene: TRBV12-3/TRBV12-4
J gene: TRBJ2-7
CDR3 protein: ASRAGFQQQY

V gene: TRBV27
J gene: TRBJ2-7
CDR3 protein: ASSLGQGREQY

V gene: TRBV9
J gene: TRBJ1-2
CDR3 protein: ASSVDSNYGYT

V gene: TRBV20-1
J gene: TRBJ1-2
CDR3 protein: SATGQVGTYGYT

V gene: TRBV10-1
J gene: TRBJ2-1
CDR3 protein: ASSEGVPEQF

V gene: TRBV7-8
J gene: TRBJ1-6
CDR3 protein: ASSGGQGLFSSPLH

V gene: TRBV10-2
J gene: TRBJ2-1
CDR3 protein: AGSESLRGINEQF

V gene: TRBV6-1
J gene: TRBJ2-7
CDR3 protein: ASSWWTGGQTFEQY

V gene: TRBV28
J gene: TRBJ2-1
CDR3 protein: RGGGKANNEQF

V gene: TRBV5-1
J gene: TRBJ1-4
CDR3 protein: ASSNTQGTNEKLF

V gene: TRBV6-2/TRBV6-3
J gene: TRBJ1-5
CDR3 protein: ASSFSSNQPQH

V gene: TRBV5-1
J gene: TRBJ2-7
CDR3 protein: ASSLGTGYSYEQY

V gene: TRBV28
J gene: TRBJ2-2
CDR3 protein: ASSLPPNGFSGRLTGELF

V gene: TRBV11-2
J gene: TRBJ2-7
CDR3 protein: ASRPGNAGNYEQY